The present entry profiles one TCR beta chain with its context. This clonotype was picked up many times. Its antigen is not yet known. The sample holds no much larger clone one base away, and base qualities are not on file. For unsorted PBMC libraries, 2 million PBMCs were used after storage in RNAlater at -80 degrees C until RNA extraction. Multiple sclerosis patients were enrolled in a US clinical protocol under which disease progression was evaluated by magnetic resonance imaging. PBMCs were separated from peripheral blood using Ficoll-Hypaque density gradient centrifugation and then cryopreserved in liquid nitrogen. This sample is part of a study of neurological immune-mediated disorders (dated by TCRdb to the late 2010s). At the level of the whole study: Among the approximately 35 multiple sclerosis patients, relapsing-remitting MS was present in some 30 and secondary progressive MS was present in 3. The cohort included roughly 71 subjects: some 15 with HAM/TSP, approximately 35 with multiple sclerosis, and around 20 healthy controls. The roughly 110 TCR-beta libraries included longitudinal samples, technical triplicates and paired sorted CD4+ and CD8+ T-cell subsets alongside PBMC samples. The study compared peripheral blood TCR-beta repertoires of HTLV-I-associated myelopathy (HAM/TSP) patients, multiple sclerosis patients and healthy controls using UMI-based sequencing.

Paper-wide results and their limitations: TCR clonal expansion was highest in HAM/TSP patients and lowest in MS patients, with MS patients falling below even healthy controls. Across subjects, expanded clones never shared an identical CDR3 amino acid sequence, which suggests that the TCR-beta repertoires in every group were private. In a phylogenetic analysis, the repertoires of 18 out of 34 MS patients fell into a single cluster of related CDR3 sequences, pointing to a possible signature at the repertoire level. No clinical or MRI features were associated with the MS cluster, and the authors said that larger cohorts are needed.

cDNA was synthesized by template-switch 5'RACE using a primer carrying a 10-nucleotide random unique molecular identifier by which each TCR transcript was tagged. Every sequencing run covered 15-18 subjects and yielded more than 160 million TCR-beta sequences. The RNeasy kit was used for extraction of total RNA. TCR-beta VDJ regions were amplified with primers for the TCR constant region and the 5'RACE anchor, using the KAPA Real-time Library Amplification kit. Sample indexes and Illumina adaptors were added in a first PCR, and a second PCR then increased library yield. After Ampure bead purification, the TCR product of roughly 650 bp was size-selected on a 2% E-gel SizeSelection system. Before pooling, libraries had their quality checked on a Bioanalyzer, their concentration measured with Qubit, and their quantity determined with the Kapa Library Quantification kit. Paired-end 2 x 150 bp sequencing of the libraries was performed on an Illumina HiSeq 2500. To increase sequence diversity, roughly 24-31% phiX was spiked into each library pool. On the authors' methods: Quality-filtered reads were processed with the UMI-based MiGEC pipeline, and over 90% of raw TCR sequences were removed by the MiGEC pipeline during error correction. VDJ genes were aligned to IMGT germline references, and each clonotype was defined by a unique CDR3 amino acid sequence together with V-J genes. Clonal expansion, Shannon diversity, and CDR3 relatedness (CalcPairwiseDistances, ClusterSamples) were evaluated with VDJtools, and phylogenetic trees were built with CLCbio workbench. Using coefficient-of-variation modelling across technical triplicates, the study counted a clone as expanded if it had at least 8 unique UMIs. TCRdb passed the public sequencing reads through fastp at Q25 and MiXCR, retaining productive beta sequences. Every distinct CDR3 protein forms one entry, paired with its most common genes and DNA. TCRdb's processing, not the authors', yielded these V and J calls. Present in this sample are 50,000 to 70,000 distinct CDR3 sequences, less than 5.5% of which were seen just once. The ten largest account for about 6.9% of the sample.

CDR1 and CDR2 are read off the germline V gene as MNHEY and SVGEGT. The CDR3 covers 11 residues, taking in both the cysteine and the phenylalanine. Here the CDR3 DNA is all that survives: 33 bases in frame from base 1. V is reduced by 5 bases and J by 9 bases, leaving a spacing of 8 bases between them. Material: PBMCs. The rearranged segments are TRBV6-2 or TRBV6-3 and TRBJ2-1; a confident D gene designation cannot be given. This TCR came from a man aged 25-45 years with multiple sclerosis. The sequenced DNA is TGTGCCAGCAGTCCGAGCCGTGAGCAGTTCTTC. Protein translation: CASSPSREQFF.